These 21 T cell receptor beta chains came from one sample sequenced in a study of prognosis after radiotherapy for stage I lung cancer. TCR beta CDR3 was amplified from genomic DNA by two-round multiplex PCR. The authors ran first-round PCR with primers specific to each TRBV and TRBJ gene. One entry per CDR3 protein, called by TCRdb with MiXCR from the multiplex PCR reads. The sample has about 20,000 distinct CDR3 sequences, around 40% seen once. The sample in question was PBMCs, obtained before or after stereotactic body radiation therapy (not recorded which). Receptors were obtained from a donor older than 45 with non-small cell lung cancer.

In this sample, this clonotype turned up many times. The chain employs TRBV18 and TRBJ2-2; no clear D gene. Trimming stripped 6 bases from V and 1 base from J, with 18 bases between. Looked up from germline, CDR1 is KGHSH and CDR2 is LQKENI. The CDR3 consists of 17 residues. CDR3 region: CASSPMSMSLNTGELFF. The CDR3 bases are TGTGCCAGCTCCCCTATGTCAATGTCTTTGAACACCGGGGAGCTGTTTTTT.

This clonotype was seen a handful of times. A read error may be the cause here, since a much bigger clone is one base away. This chain joins TRBV9 and TRBJ2-1; 10 bases align to TRBD1. Germline CDR1 SGDLS, CDR2 YYNGEE. The length of the CDR3 is 15 residues. V lost 5 bases, J lost 6 bases, and 8 bases stayed unmatched. In DNA form, the CDR3 reads TGTGCCAGCAGTCTACCTGGGACAGGGGTCAATGAGCAGTTCTTC. Protein: CASSLPGTGVNEQFF.

This clonotype has a single count. This sequence joins TRBV13 and TRBJ1-1, with 9 bases identical to TRBD1. Germline V gives CDR1 PRHDT, CDR2 FYEKMQ (reference sequence). The J segment lost 8 bases and the V segment lost 4 bases, leaving 14 bases of the junction unmatched. CDR3 size: 16 residues. As DNA, the CDR3 is TGTGCCAGCAGCTCGATCAGCAGACGGACAGGGGACGAAGCTTTCTTT. As protein: CASSSISRRTGDEAFF. The full variable domain, with the rest looked up from reference TRBV13 and TRBJ1-1, is AAGVIQSPRHLIKEKRETATLKCYPIPRHDTVYWYQQGPGQDPQFLISFYEKMQSDKGSIPDRFSAQQFSDYHSELNMSSLELGDSALYFCASSSISRRTGDEAFFGQGTRLTVV.

This clonotype turned up a few times. This CDR3 reads CASSQSGLAGSPLEQYF. The CDR3 DNA reads as TGCGCCAGCAGCCAATCTGGACTAGCGGGGAGTCCTCTGGAGCAGTACTTC. This chain uses TRBV4-1 with TRBJ2-7; the match to TRBD2 covers 12 bases. In germline, CDR1 is MGHRA, CDR2 YSYEKL. Trimming at V came to 2 bases and at J to 7 bases, leaving 12 bases not matched to a gene. The CDR3 consists of 17 residues.

This clonotype was counted at least ten times. This chain joins TRBV7-6 and TRBJ2-3; either TRBD1 or TRBD2 may supply D (5 bases each). This CDR3 has 18 amino acids. Germline V gives CDR1 SGHVS, CDR2 FNYEAQ. The V end was cut by 0 bases, the J end by 0 bases, with 16 bases between. The CDR3 is CASSLAIFGAASTDTQYF. The DNA for the CDR3 is TGTGCCAGCAGCTTAGCTATTTTCGGGGCAGCTAGCACAGATACGCAGTATTTT. Full variable domain (remainder filled in from reference TRBV7-6 and TRBJ2-3): GAGVSQSPRYKVTKRGQDVALRCDPISGHVSLYWYRQALGQGPEFLTYFNYEAQQDKSGLPNDRFSAERPEGSISTLTIQRTEQRDSAMYRCASSLAIFGAASTDTQYFGPGTRLTVL.

For this clonotype: This sequence is one base from a far larger clone and is likely a read error. The chain links TRBV12-3 or TRBV12-4 to TRBJ1-3; D is unresolved. The CDR3 is made up of 14 amino acids. The CDR3 is CASSEVGSVNTIYF. As DNA, the CDR3 is TGTGCCAGCAGTGAGGTGGGCTCTGTAAACACCATATATTTT.

This clonotype was counted ten times or more. The V call is TRBV7-2, the J call TRBJ1-6; no clear D. V dropped 3 bases and J dropped 2 bases, with 8 bases sitting between them. The CDR3 runs to 15 residues. Germline V gene sequence: CDR1 SGHTA, CDR2 FQGNSA. The CDR3 region is CASSLRQAYNSPLHF. CDR3 DNA sequence: TGTGCCAGCAGCTTGCGTCAAGCCTATAATTCACCCCTCCACTTT.

Details on this clonotype: An end of the junction does not agree with germline; a read error may underlie this. The chain uses TRBV6-1 and TRBJ2-3, with D hard to call. The CDR3 has 14 amino acids. Germline V gives CDR1 MNHNS, CDR2 SASEGT. CDR3 in amino acids: CASSSTDNTDTQYF. DNA of the CDR3: TGTGCCAGCAGTAGTACAGACAACACAGATACCCAGTATTTT.

This clonotype has at least ten counts. The gene calls are TRBV6-2 or TRBV6-3 and TRBJ2-5; the D gene is possibly TRBD2 (6 bases). V lost 10 bases and J 5 bases, leaving 20 bases between the germline ends. The V gene's germline CDR1 is MNHEY and CDR2 SVGEGT. CDR3 length: 14 residues. The CDR3 DNA reads TGTGCCACCCTACTAGCAGGGTCATGGGAGACCCAGTACTTC. Encoded protein: CATLLAGSWETQYF.

In the case of this clonotype: The likely explanation is a read error, given a far larger clone one base away. V gene TRBV6-4 combines with J gene TRBJ2-2; D assignment may be TRBD1 or TRBD2 (5 bases each). Germline lookup yields CDR1 MRHNA and CDR2 SNTAGT. The CDR3 extends over 18 amino acids. CDR3 sequence reads: CASSYSDKGPGSNGELFF. The CDR3, as DNA: TGTGCCAGCAGTTACTCGGACAAGGGCCCAGGGAGTAACGGGGAGCTGTTTTTT.

This clonotype appeared many times. The chain uses TRBV5-6 and TRBJ1-5; maybe TRBD1 (5 bases). CDR3 length: 16 amino acids. The V gene lost 1 base and the J gene lost 3 bases, with 14 bases spanning the gap. Germline V gene data show CDR1 as SGHDT and CDR2 as YYEEEE. The CDR3, as DNA: TGTGCCAGCAGCTTGCTTTCACAGGCCACCAATCAGCCCCAGCATTTT. The encoded protein is CASSLLSQATNQPQHF.

This chain uses TRBV30 with TRBJ1-2; no firm D call. V lost 1 base to trimming and J lost 2 bases, with 8 bases between them. The CDR3 is 13 amino acids. Germline-derived CDR1 and CDR2 are GTSNPN and SVGIG (reference sequence). The CDR3 nucleotides read TGTGCCTGGAGTGCAGGCCAAAACTATGGCTACACCTTC. Protein: CAWSAGQNYGYTF.

The chain couples TRBV20-1 to TRBJ2-3, with a tentative D call TRBD2 (5 bases). Looked up from germline, CDR1 is DFQATT and CDR2 is SNEGSKA (reference sequence). The CDR3 totals 15 residues. V lost 4 bases to trimming and J lost 0 bases, with 14 bases between them. The CDR3 nucleotides read TGCAGTGCTATAACTAGAGCGGACAGCACAGATACGCAGTATTTT. This codes for CSAITRADSTDTQYF.

This clonotype was seen repeatedly, ten times or more. This sequence joins TRBV5-1 and TRBJ1-4; D possibly corresponds to TRBD1 (5 bases). V was clipped by 0 bases and J by 3 bases, with 9 bases between them. The CDR3 extends over 15 amino acids. Germline lookup yields CDR1 SGHRS and CDR2 YFSETQ. The CDR3 DNA follows: TGCGCCAGCAGCTTGGAGGGGTGGCCTAATGAAAAACTGTTTTTT. Protein sequence: CASSLEGWPNEKLFF. The complete variable domain, with remaining parts taken from reference TRBV5-1 and TRBJ1-4, reads KAGVTQTPRYLIKTRGQQVTLSCSPISGHRSVSWYQQTPGQGLQFLFEYFSETQRNKGNFPGRFSGRQFSNSRSEMNVSTLELGDSALYLCASSLEGWPNEKLFFGSGTQLSVL.

The chain couples TRBV6-2 or TRBV6-3 to TRBJ2-2, with D unclear. Per the germline V gene, CDR1 is MNHEY and CDR2 is SVGEGT. V lost 9 bases and J lost 7, with 12 bases in between. The CDR3 contains 12 residues. The CDR3 region has the DNA TGTGCCAGTACCCCGAGTGTCGGGGAGCTGTTTTTT. Encoded protein: CASTPSVGELFF.

The chain combines TRBV20-1 with TRBJ2-3; TRBD1 might be the D (6 bases). CDR3 length: 16 residues. The germline V gene has CDR1 DFQATT and CDR2 SNEGSKA (reference sequence). Deletions cut 3 bases from V and 2 bases from J, with 18 bases between. CDR3 loop: CSARHLLQGNTDTQYF. The CDR3 DNA is TGCAGTGCTAGGCATCTGTTGCAGGGGAACACAGATACGCAGTATTTT.

The V gene is TRBV7-9, the J gene TRBJ2-1; 14 positions match TRBD2. Per germline, CDR1 SEHNR and CDR2 FQNEAQ (reference sequence). J lost 11 bases, V lost 6 bases, and 6 bases had no gene match. There are 14 residues in the CDR3. DNA for the CDR3: TGTGCCAGCAGTTTCGGGACTAGCGGGGGACAGCAGTTCTTC. This codes for CASSFGTSGGQQFF.

This clonotype was observed once. J is TRBJ2-1 and V is TRBV28; no clear D. Trimming stripped 6 bases from V and 9 bases from J, with 12 bases between. This CDR3 is 12 amino acids long. Germline assignment: CDR1 MDHEN and CDR2 SYDVKM. The CDR3 is CASSPVCFEQFF. In DNA form, the CDR3 reads TGTGCCAGCAGCCCCGTGTGTTTTGAGCAGTTCTTC.

This clonotype was recorded many times. The V and J genes are TRBV11-2 and TRBJ1-1; the D gene is possibly TRBD1 (6 bases). With 2 bases removed from V and 3 bases from J, the gap between germline ends came to 16 bases. Germline V gene sequence: CDR1 SGHAT, CDR2 FQNNGV. The CDR3 spans 16 residues. CDR3 coding DNA: TGTGCCAGCAGCTTATCCTTCAGTAGGGGGGACACTGAAGCTTTCTTT. Residues: CASSLSFSRGDTEAFF.

This clonotype was seen a single time. CDR3 in amino acids: CASSRDGPRGVGGNQPQHF. CDR3 nucleotide sequence: TGTGCCAGCAGCCGAGACGGTCCCCGGGGCGTGGGGGGCAATCAGCCCCAGCATTTT. The chain is built from TRBV14 and TRBJ1-5; possible D gene TRBD1, 5 bases. V was trimmed by 4 bases and J by 2 bases, leaving 24 bases between them. Germline V lookup: CDR1 SGHDN, CDR2 FVKESK. CDR3 length: 19 amino acids.

By sample share, this clonotype is medium-sized (0.01 to 0.1%). The chain uses TRBV6-5 and TRBJ2-1; tentative D call: TRBD1 (6 bases). Germline-derived CDR1 and CDR2 are MNHEY and SVGAGI. This CDR3 region has 14 residues. V gave up 4 bases and J gave up 3 bases, with 10 bases separating them. The CDR3 sequence is CASSSGAFYNEQFF. In DNA, the CDR3 is TGTGCCAGCAGTTCAGGGGCCTTCTACAATGAGCAGTTCTTC.